This passage covers 20 T cell receptor beta chains from one sample sequenced in a study of Graves' ophthalmopathy and Graves' hyperthyroidism. RNA transcripts were the source from which TCR beta CDR3 regions were amplified. The workflow started with a first-round RT-PCR run with HTBI primers and then moved on to a second-round multiplex PCR. TCRdb analysed the multiplex PCR reads with MiXCR anew, one entry per CDR3 protein. The data show hundreds of thousands of distinct CDR3 sequences, roughly 20% seen once. Sequenced input: peripheral blood. Receptor source: a woman aged 18 to 35 with stable Graves' hyperthyroidism. Some clones in this sample may be carry-over from other donors' samples.

This clonotype has at least ten counts. The chain links TRBV2 to TRBJ2-7, with 8 bases that match TRBD1. Germline loops: CDR1 SNHLY, CDR2 FYNNEI. This CDR3 has 12 residues. V lost 7 bases, J lost 6 bases, and 5 bases stayed unmatched. CDR3 sequence (DNA): TGTGCCAGCAATCACAGGGGGTCCGAGCAGTACTTC. Translation: CASNHRGSEQYF.

This clonotype was seen more than once but under ten times. The rearrangement links TRBV6-5 to TRBJ2-1; D possibly corresponds to TRBD2 (6 bases). The CDR3 length is 15 residues. The ends were cut back, 4 bases at V and 7 bases at J, with 17 bases in the middle. Germline-derived CDR1 and CDR2 are MNHEY and SVGAGI. CDR3: CASSFAGGRMNEQFF. CDR3 coding DNA: TGTGCCAGCAGTTTCGCCGGGGGACGAATGAATGAGCAGTTCTTC.

This clonotype was recorded at least ten times. The V call is TRBV7-8, the J call TRBJ2-7; 9 bases line up with TRBD2. Germline CDR1 is SGHVS and CDR2 is FQNEAQ. CDR3 size: 13 residues. V lost 5 bases and J lost 7; bases outside the gene matches: 6. The CDR3 DNA reads TGTGCCAGCAGCCCTGAGCTAGCGGGAGAGCAGTACTTC. Translating gives CASSPELAGEQYF. Full variable domain (rest looked up from reference TRBV7-8 and TRBJ2-7): GAGVSQSPRYKVAKRGQDVALRCDPISGHVSLFWYQQALGQGPEFLTYFQNEAQLDKSGLPSDRFFAERPEGSVSTLKIQRTQQEDSAVYLCASSPELAGEQYFGPGTRLTVT.

Ten or more counts support this clonotype. This chain uses TRBV29-1 with TRBJ1-1; D is uncertain. This CDR3 region has 13 residues. The germline CDR1 and CDR2 sequences are SQVTM and ANQGSEA. V was pared by 4 bases and J by 11 bases, with 20 bases between. DNA for the CDR3: TGCAGCGTTGTCGCACCGCCTAAAGGTACGGCTTTCTTT. Its translation is CSVVAPPKGTAFF. The full variable domain, with the rest looked up from reference TRBV29-1 and TRBJ1-1, is SAVISQKPSRDICQRGTSLTIQCQVDSQVTMMFWYRQQPGQSLTLIATANQGSEATYESGFVIDKFPISRPNLTFSTLTVSNMSPEDSSIYLCSVVAPPKGTAFFGQGTRLTVV.

This clonotype was seen many times. This chain uses TRBV7-2 with TRBJ1-3; the D gene is possibly TRBD1 (5 bases). The CDR3 length is 15 residues. The V gene lost 1 base and the J gene lost 0 bases, with 7 bases spanning the gap. The germline V gene encodes CDR1 SGHTA and CDR2 FQGNSA. The CDR3 DNA is TGTGCCAGCAGCTTAGTCCAGGGCTCTGGAAACACCATATATTTT. This gives the protein CASSLVQGSGNTIYF.

The sample holds many counts of this clonotype. The chain has TRBV6-1 and TRBJ2-7; 8 bases are a match to TRBD2. Germline-derived CDR1 and CDR2 are MNHNS and SASEGT. V was pared by 6 bases and J by 6 bases, with 7 bases of the junction left unmatched. The CDR3 covers 13 residues. The CDR3 nucleotides are TGTGCCAGCAGCAACGGCGGGGGGCGCGAGCAGTACTTC. This translates into CASSNGGGREQYF.

This clonotype was counted at least ten times. V gene TRBV19 combines with J gene TRBJ2-7, with D tentatively TRBD1 (5 bases). V lost 0 bases and J lost 1, with 13 bases in between. CDR3 length: 16 amino acids. Germline-derived CDR1 and CDR2 are LNHDA and SQIVND (reference sequence). The CDR3 coding sequence is TGTGCCAGTAGTATAGATCCAGGGTCCACGTCCTACGAGCAGTACTTC. Translated: CASSIDPGSTSYEQYF. Filled out from reference TRBV19 and TRBJ2-7, the complete variable domain reads DGGITQSPKYLFRKEGQNVTLSCEQNLNHDAMYWYRQDPGQGLRLIYYSQIVNDFQKGDIAEGYSVSREKKESFPLTVTSAQKNPTAFYLCASSIDPGSTSYEQYFGPGTRLTVT.

In its sample, this clonotype was seen many times. V gene TRBV7-9 combines with J gene TRBJ1-1; no clear D gene. Trimming took 2 bases from V and 8 from J, leaving 6 bases between them. This CDR3 spans 11 amino acids. From germline, CDR1 is SEHNR and CDR2 FQNEAQ (reference sequence). CDR3 region: CASSLNSEAFF. The CDR3 DNA reads as TGTGCCAGCAGCTTAAACTCCGAAGCTTTCTTT.

This clonotype was detected ten times or more. The genes are TRBV12-5 and TRBJ2-5; no clear D gene. Germline-derived CDR1 and CDR2 are LGHNT and FRNRAP. The length of the CDR3 is 12 residues. Trimming took 5 bases from V and 5 from J, leaving 9 bases between them. CDR3 DNA sequence: TGTGCTAGTGGTCCGAGTGGGGAGACCCAGTACTTC. Residues: CASGPSGETQYF.

Ten or more counts support this clonotype. J is TRBJ1-3 and V is TRBV6-2 or TRBV6-3; D is possibly TRBD1 (5 bases). The ends were cut back, 2 bases at V and 1 base at J, with 6 bases in the middle. CDR3 size: 14 residues. Germline V gene data show CDR1 as MNHEY and CDR2 as SVGEGT. CDR3: CASSYGASGNTIYF. The CDR3 bases are TGTGCCAGCAGTTACGGGGCGTCTGGAAACACCATATATTTT.

This clonotype was recorded a few times. The rearrangement joins TRBV29-1 to TRBJ1-1, with TRBD1 as a possible D gene (5 bases). With 7 bases removed from V and 4 bases from J, the gap between germline ends came to 16 bases. The CDR3 totals 13 residues. The V gene's germline CDR1 is SQVTM and CDR2 ANQGSEA. The CDR3 reads CSADGGLSTEAFF. The CDR3 nucleotides are TGCAGCGCCGATGGGGGGTTAAGCACTGAAGCTTTCTTT.

This clonotype appeared a few times. V and J are TRBV13 and TRBJ1-6, with D maybe TRBD1 (6 bases). The germline V gene encodes CDR1 PRHDT and CDR2 FYEKMQ (reference sequence). There are 17 residues in the CDR3. Trimming removed 4 bases from V and 8 bases from J, with 21 bases in between. CDR3 amino acids: CASSSVGGRVLDSPLHF. The CDR3 bases are TGTGCCAGCAGCTCAGTGGGGGGCAGAGTGTTGGATTCACCCCTCCACTTT.

This clonotype appeared a few times. V gene TRBV6-5 combines with J gene TRBJ1-6; 7 bases are shared with TRBD1. CDR3 length equals 15 residues. After removal of 0 bases from V and 6 bases from J, the junction contained 2 bases not matched to a gene. Germline loops: CDR1 MNHEY, CDR2 SVGAGI. CDR3 DNA sequence: TGTGCCAGCAGTTACTCGCCAGGGGGTAATTCACCCCTCCACTTT. Translation: CASSYSPGGNSPLHF.

This clonotype appeared many times. The chain uses TRBV14 and TRBJ1-2; 8 bases match TRBD1. Germline values: CDR1 SGHDN, CDR2 FVKESK. With V trimmed by 2 bases and J by 2 bases, 7 bases remained unmatched. The CDR3 loop spans 16 amino acids. The CDR3 reads CASSQKFGTGNYGYTF. CDR3 nucleotides: TGTGCCAGCAGCCAAAAGTTTGGGACAGGAAACTATGGCTACACCTTC.

At least ten counts were recorded for this clonotype. V and J are TRBV11-2 and TRBJ1-1, with D perhaps TRBD1 (6 bases). The V and J ends lost 0 bases and 4 bases respectively, with 12 bases between them. CDR1 and CDR2 from the germline V gene are SGHAT and FQNNGV. The CDR3 spans 15 residues. CDR3 sequence reads: CASSLDLRGGTEAFF. Written as DNA, the CDR3 is TGTGCCAGCAGCTTAGACCTCAGGGGAGGCACTGAAGCTTTCTTT.

This clonotype was seen ten or more times. The chain couples TRBV18 to TRBJ2-6; weak D call: TRBD2 (5 bases). Trimming removed 1 base at V and 2 bases at J, with 9 bases between. The CDR3 is 16 amino acids. Germline V gives CDR1 KGHSH, CDR2 LQKENI. The CDR3 DNA sequence: TGTGCCAGCTCACCACAGCGAGCGGCTGGGGCCAACGTCCTGACTTTC. It codes for CASSPQRAAGANVLTF.

The V and J genes are TRBV28 and TRBJ1-2; possibly TRBD1 for D (5 bases). Germline CDR1 reads MDHEN; CDR2 reads SYDVKM. The CDR3 is made up of 14 amino acids. Trimming pared 4 bases from V and 13 bases from J, leaving 22 bases between. The CDR3 sequence is CASSWQGRLGGCTF. In DNA, the CDR3 is TGTGCCAGCAGTTGGCAGGGACGACTTGGCGGTTGCACCTTC.

The V gene is TRBV2, the J gene TRBJ1-2, with D possibly matching TRBD1 (6 bases). CDR1 and CDR2 (germline): SNHLY, FYNNEI. The CDR3 has 13 amino acids. V was shortened by 9 bases and J by 10 bases, with 21 bases between the two germline ends. The CDR3 region is CASSTGTTGTYTF. The CDR3 nucleotides are TGTGCCAGTTCGACCGGGACAACCGGGACCTACACCTTC.

V usage is TRBV30 and J usage is TRBJ1-5, with D possibly TRBD1 on 5 matching bases. This CDR3 region has 14 residues. The germline V gene has CDR1 GTSNPN and CDR2 SVGIG (reference sequence). Trimming removed 4 bases at V and 3 bases at J, with 13 bases between. Here the CDR3 DNA reads TGTGCCTGGAAGGGGACTGCTTTCAATCAGCCCCAGCATTTT. Encoded protein: CAWKGTAFNQPQHF.

About this clonotype itself: Given the absence of the conserved phenylalanine or tryptophan at the CDR3 end, a read error is likely. J is TRBJ1-5 and V is TRBV4-1; 9 bases map to TRBD1. Germline V CDR1 and CDR2: MGHRA, YSYEKL. This CDR3 is 15 amino acids long. V gave up 1 base and J gave up 3 bases; unmatched junction bases: 1. The DNA for the CDR3 is TGCGCCAGCAGCCAAGGACAGGGGGACAATCAGCCCCAGCATGTT. The encoded protein is CASSQGQGDNQPQHV.